This T cell receptor beta chain was captured in a study of blood T cell repertoires in COVID-19. Only in-frame clones appear in the TCRdb table, and some are missing; sequencing was by immunoSEQ multiplex PCR. Of 400,000 to 550,000 clones listed, 70% to 90% were seen once; the top ten hold over 1.5%. The V end lost 5 bases, the J end lost 5 bases, and 16 bases lay between the germline ends. The CDR3 length is 14 residues. CDR1 and CDR2 from the germline V gene are MGHDK and SYGVNS. The receptor was derived from a woman younger than 30 with acute COVID-19. Input material: PBMCs or T cells enriched from blood (not recorded which). V is TRBV25-1 and J is TRBJ2-7; D might be TRBD1 (6 bases). The CDR3 is CASSTMQGTDEQYF. The DNA of the CDR3 is TGTGCCAGCAGTACGATGCAGGGGACCGACGAGCAGTACTTC.